These 22 T cell receptor beta chains originate from one sample sequenced in a study of cytomegalovirus exposure and HLA in healthy donors. Assay: immunoSEQ multiplex PCR; the TCRdb copy retains only in-frame clones and omits some. The table has roughly 300,000 clones, 86% seen once. The sample comprised PBMCs. The receptors derive from a woman aged 18-29 years in good health and CMV-seronegative.

The V call is TRBV11-2, the J call TRBJ2-7; 10 positions match TRBD1. CDR1 and CDR2 (germline): SGHAT, FQNNGV. The V gene end was trimmed by 7 bases and the J gene end by 2 bases; junction bases not matched to a gene: 2. This CDR3 is 13 amino acids long. CDR3 sequence: CASTGTGAYEQYF. The DNA of the CDR3 is TGTGCCAGCACTGGGACAGGGGCCTACGAGCAGTACTTC.

The V and J genes are TRBV7-9 and TRBJ2-1; 11 nucleotides agree with TRBD2. J gave up 7 bases and V 5 bases, and 13 bases lay outside the gene matches. Germline CDR1 is SEHNR and CDR2 is FQNEAQ (reference sequence). This CDR3 is built from 17 residues. The CDR3 DNA reads as TGTGCCAGCAGCCCATACCAGACTAGCGGGAAAGCAAATGAGCAGTTCTTC. It codes for CASSPYQTSGKANEQFF.

V usage is TRBV7-7 and J usage is TRBJ2-7, with TRBD2 matching 8 bases. CDR3 length: 15 residues. Looked up from germline, CDR1 is SSHAT and CDR2 is FNYEAQ (reference sequence). The CDR3 DNA is TGTGCTAGCTTCTCACAGGAGCGGGAGTCTTACGAGCAGTACTTC. Amino acid sequence: CASFSQERESYEQYF.

The chain uses TRBV7-8 and TRBJ1-2, with 9 bases matching TRBD1. From germline, CDR1 is SGHVS and CDR2 FQNEAQ. The CDR3 is 17 residues long. Unmatched junction bases numbered 10, after V lost 1 base and J lost 4 bases. In DNA, the CDR3 is TGTGCCAGCAGCTTAGAGGGGACAGGGAGTGGTATCTATGGCTACACCTTC. Translated: CASSLEGTGSGIYGYTF. Based on the CDR3 plus reference TRBV7-8 and TRBJ1-2, the full variable domain is GAGVSQSPRYKVAKRGQDVALRCDPISGHVSLFWYQQALGQGPEFLTYFQNEAQLDKSGLPSDRFFAERPEGSVSTLKIQRTQQEDSAVYLCASSLEGTGSGIYGYTFGSGTRLTVV.

The chain employs TRBV7-2 and TRBJ2-7; maybe TRBD1 (5 bases). The germline V gene encodes CDR1 SGHTA and CDR2 FQGNSA. The CDR3 is made up of 17 amino acids. Trimming took 3 bases from V and 3 from J, leaving 21 bases between them. CDR3 protein: CASSFTAGTLGVYEQYF. The CDR3 coding sequence is TGTGCCAGCAGCTTTACGGCCGGAACCCTAGGGGTCTACGAGCAGTACTTC.

The V call is TRBV4-2, the J call TRBJ2-7; 7 positions agree with TRBD2. This CDR3 comprises 15 residues. With V trimmed by 0 bases and J by 4 bases, 6 bases remained unmatched. Germline values: CDR1 LGHNA, CDR2 YNFKEQ. The DNA of the CDR3 is TGTGCCAGCAGCCAAGATTTCAGCGGGATTTACGAGCAGTACTTC. This codes for CASSQDFSGIYEQYF.

This clone has a handful of counts. V and J are TRBV5-1 and TRBJ2-3; 7 bases line up with TRBD2. Germline V gives CDR1 SGHRS, CDR2 YFSETQ. After removal of 0 bases from V and 0 bases from J, the junction contained 4 bases not matched to a gene. The CDR3 sequence is 16 residues long. The CDR3 nucleotides read TGCGCCAGCAGCTTGGTTGGCGGGGGTAGCACAGATACGCAGTATTTT. Translating it yields CASSLVGGGSTDTQYF.

The rearrangement uses TRBV27 and TRBJ2-2; 10 nucleotides line up with TRBD1. Per the germline V gene, CDR1 is MNHEY and CDR2 is SMNVEV (reference sequence). With V trimmed by 7 bases and J by 6 bases, 11 bases remained unmatched. This CDR3 spans 16 amino acids. In nucleotides, the CDR3 is TGTGCCAGCAAGGGTCACGGGGACAGGGGATCCGGGGAGCTGTTTTTT. It encodes CASKGHGDRGSGELFF.

In its sample, this clone was seen a few times. V usage is TRBV30 and J usage is TRBJ2-1; a possible D gene is TRBD2 (7 bases). In germline, CDR1 is GTSNPN, CDR2 SVGIG (reference sequence). V was trimmed by 3 bases and J by 0 bases, leaving 12 bases between them. The CDR3 is made up of 15 amino acids. CDR3 sequence (DNA): TGTGCCTGGAGGCGGGCGGGGGCCTCCTACAATGAGCAGTTCTTC. Amino acid sequence: CAWRRAGASYNEQFF.

This chain links TRBV27 with TRBJ2-1; 11 nucleotides line up with TRBD2. The CDR3 is 16 amino acids. The V gene's germline CDR1 is MNHEY and CDR2 SMNVEV (reference sequence). V shed 4 bases, J shed 3 bases, and the junction held 5 bases outside the gene matches. The chain's CDR3 is CASSYRLAGNYNEQFF. Here the CDR3 DNA reads TGTGCCAGCAGTTACCGACTAGCGGGAAACTACAATGAGCAGTTCTTC.

This clone was seen more than once but under ten times. This rearrangement joins TRBV7-3 to TRBJ1-1, with D possibly TRBD1 on 6 matching bases. This CDR3 region has 13 residues. With 2 bases removed from V and 7 bases from J, the gap between germline ends came to 11 bases. Germline CDR1 reads SGHTA; CDR2 reads FQGTGA. CDR3 sequence (DNA): TGTGCCAGCAGCTTAGCAGGGGTTGGTGAAGCTTTCTTT. This sequence encodes CASSLAGVGEAFF.

CDR3 region: CASSLGLAASTDTQYF. In DNA form, the CDR3 reads TGTGCCAGCAGCCTCGGATTAGCGGCTAGCACAGATACGCAGTATTTT. This chain connects TRBV28 to TRBJ2-3, with TRBD2 as a possible D gene (6 bases). Germline V gene sequence: CDR1 MDHEN, CDR2 SYDVKM. The CDR3 extends over 16 amino acids. Trimming left V 6 bases short and J 0 bases short, with 16 bases between.

CDR3 residues: CASTHGGHQPQHF. DNA for the CDR3: TGTGCCAGCACCCACGGGGGGCATCAGCCCCAGCATTTT. This chain connects TRBV2 to TRBJ1-5, with a weak D call TRBD1 (6 bases). V lost 7 bases and J 5 bases, leaving 12 bases between the germline ends. Germline CDR1 reads SNHLY; CDR2 reads FYNNEI. The CDR3 runs to 13 residues.

Only a few counts were recorded for this clone. This chain uses TRBV5-1 with TRBJ2-7; TRBD1 is a possible D gene (5 bases). V was clipped by 6 bases and J by 3 bases, with 22 bases between them. This CDR3 has 16 amino acids. CDR1 and CDR2 from the germline V gene are SGHRS and YFSETQ. The CDR3 coding sequence is TGCGCCAGCACAATGTCCCCGGACACTGTTTTCTACGAGCAGTACTTC. Translation gives CASTMSPDTVFYEQYF.

The V gene is TRBV29-1, the J gene TRBJ1-2; 11 bases match TRBD1. The junction had 7 bases not matched to a gene; V was cut back by 6 bases and J by 7 bases. Germline assignment: CDR1 SQVTM and CDR2 ANQGSEA. The CDR3 covers 13 residues. DNA for the CDR3: TGCAGCGTCGGACAGGGGGCAATCGGTGGCTACACCTTC. This encodes CSVGQGAIGGYTF.

Only one count was recorded for this clone. The chain links TRBV6-1 to TRBJ1-5; D might be TRBD1 (5 bases). Trimming took off 2 bases at V and 4 bases at J, with 12 bases between the two ends. Germline V CDR1 and CDR2: MNHNS, SASEGT. The CDR3 extends over 15 amino acids. The CDR3 nucleotides read TGTGCCAGCAGTGAATGGGGCAGGGTAAATCAGCCCCAGCATTTT. It is translated as CASSEWGRVNQPQHF.

This chain connects TRBV6-6 to TRBJ1-5; TRBD1 might be the D (5 bases). With 0 bases removed from V and 6 bases from J, the gap between germline ends came to 15 bases. CDR1 is MNHNY, CDR2 SVGAGI, per germline (reference sequence). CDR3 length: 16 residues. The CDR3 coding sequence is TGTGCCAGCAGTTACTCAAGTCGGCAGGGAATTCAGCCCCAGCATTTT. Translation: CASSYSSRQGIQPQHF.

The V gene is TRBV2, the J gene TRBJ1-1; D is perhaps TRBD1 (5 bases). V dropped 4 bases and J dropped 5 bases, with 8 bases sitting between them. The CDR3 runs to 12 residues. Germline assignment: CDR1 SNHLY and CDR2 FYNNEI. CDR3 residues: CASSGGGTEAFF. CDR3 bases: TGTGCCAGCAGTGGGGGGGGGACTGAAGCTTTCTTT.

This clone appeared many times. The chain has TRBV18 and TRBJ2-1; 8 bases match TRBD2. The CDR3 loop spans 13 amino acids. Germline V gene lookup returns CDR1 KGHSH and CDR2 LQKENI. V shed 2 bases and J 14 bases; nucleotides not matched to a gene: 8. CDR3 protein: CASSPNPAGVEFF. CDR3 DNA: TGTGCCAGCTCACCAAACCCAGCGGGAGTTGAGTTCTTC.

The chain recombines TRBV5-1 with TRBJ2-7; 10 bases agree with TRBD2. The V gene end was trimmed by 4 bases and the J gene end by 6 bases; junction bases not matched to a gene: 7. Germline CDR1 is SGHRS and CDR2 is YFSETQ. The CDR3 is 14 residues long. The CDR3 spells CASSQEREGREQYF. In DNA form, the CDR3 reads TGCGCCAGCAGCCAAGAGCGGGAGGGCCGCGAGCAGTACTTC.

J is TRBJ1-2 and V is TRBV29-1, with 10 bases lining up with TRBD1. The CDR3 has 13 amino acids. J gave up 2 bases and V 6 bases, and 3 bases lay outside the gene matches. In germline, CDR1 is SQVTM, CDR2 ANQGSEA. As DNA, the CDR3 is TGCAGCGTGCCGGGACAGGGGAACTATGGCTACACCTTC. This codes for CSVPGQGNYGYTF.

The chain links TRBV11-2 to TRBJ2-1, with D hard to call. The CDR3 is made up of 15 amino acids. Deletions cut 5 bases from V and 0 bases from J, with 11 bases between. Looked up from germline, CDR1 is SGHAT and CDR2 is FQNNGV. CDR3 region: CASSRGHGSYNEQFF. In nucleotides, the CDR3 is TGTGCCAGCAGCCGTGGCCATGGCTCCTACAATGAGCAGTTCTTC.